This TCR beta chain was found in a study of blood T cell repertoires in COVID-19. Study-level background: COVID-19 samples, acute and convalescent, were from the United States, Italy and Spain. The cDNA or gDNA used as material had been derived from T cells, B-cell-depleted T cells, or PBMCs.

Original processing notes: Amplification from reference gene primers served as the basis for estimated nucleated cell counts. Some clones are missing from TCRdb's copy, which holds only in-frame ones; the method was immunoSEQ multiplex PCR. V, J and clone size were drawn from that table, and D and trimming were deduced from the DNA. Here the sample spans 75,000 to 100,000 clones, around nine tenths being singletons. After removal of 4 bases from V and 5 bases from J, the junction contained 13 bases not matched to a gene. The CDR3 spans 17 residues. CDR1 MDHEN and CDR2 SYDVKM come from the germline V gene.

The chain uses TRBV28 and TRBJ2-2, with TRBD2 matching over 7 bases. Sequencing was performed on peripheral blood. The sequence came from a man aged 80 or over with acute or convalescent COVID-19. CDR3 region: CASSWGWSGIATGELFF. The CDR3, as DNA: TGTGCCAGCAGTTGGGGATGGAGCGGGATAGCGACCGGGGAGCTGTTTTTT. Full variable domain (rest looked up from reference TRBV28 and TRBJ2-2): DVKVTQSSRYLVKRTGEKVFLECVQDMDHENMFWYRQDPGLGLRLIYFSYDVKMKEKGDIPEGYSVSREKKERFSLILESASTNQTSMYLCASSWGWSGIATGELFFGEGSRLTVL.